Below, one T cell receptor beta chain is given with its context. This specimen comes from a study of blood T cell repertoires in COVID-19. Germline V CDR1 and CDR2: SGHRS, YFSETQ. This CDR3 spans 17 amino acids. Trimming took off 6 bases at V and 4 bases at J, with 23 bases between the two ends. Sequencing was performed with immunoSEQ multiplex PCR; in TCRdb, only in-frame clones are kept and a portion is missing. The repertoire holds a few hundred thousand clones, with around 89% as singletons. The sequenced material came from peripheral blood. The clonotype originates from a man between 60 and 70 years old who had recovered from COVID-19. This chain joins TRBV5-1 and TRBJ2-1; D gene uncertain. This CDR3 reads CASNILQTLQTYNEQFF. CDR3 nucleotide sequence: TGCGCCAGCAACATCCTCCAGACTCTCCAGACGTACAATGAGCAGTTCTTC.